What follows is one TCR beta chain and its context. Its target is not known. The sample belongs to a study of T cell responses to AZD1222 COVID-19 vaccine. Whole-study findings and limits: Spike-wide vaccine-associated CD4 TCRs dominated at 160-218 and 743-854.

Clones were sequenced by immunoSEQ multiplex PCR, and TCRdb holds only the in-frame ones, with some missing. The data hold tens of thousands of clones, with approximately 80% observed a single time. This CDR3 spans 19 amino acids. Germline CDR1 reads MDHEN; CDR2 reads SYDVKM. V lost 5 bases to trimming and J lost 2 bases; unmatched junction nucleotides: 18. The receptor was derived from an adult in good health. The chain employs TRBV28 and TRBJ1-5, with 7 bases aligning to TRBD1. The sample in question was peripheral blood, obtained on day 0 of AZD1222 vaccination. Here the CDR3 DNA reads TGTGCCAGCAGTCCCGAGAGCCCGACAGGGCTCGTTGGCAATCAGCCCCAGCATTTT. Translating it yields CASSPESPTGLVGNQPQHF. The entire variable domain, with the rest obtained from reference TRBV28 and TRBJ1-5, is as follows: DVKVTQSSRYLVKRTGEKVFLECVQDMDHENMFWYRQDPGLGLRLIYFSYDVKMKEKGDIPEGYSVSREKKERFSLILESASTNQTSMYLCASSPESPTGLVGNQPQHFGDGTRLSIL.